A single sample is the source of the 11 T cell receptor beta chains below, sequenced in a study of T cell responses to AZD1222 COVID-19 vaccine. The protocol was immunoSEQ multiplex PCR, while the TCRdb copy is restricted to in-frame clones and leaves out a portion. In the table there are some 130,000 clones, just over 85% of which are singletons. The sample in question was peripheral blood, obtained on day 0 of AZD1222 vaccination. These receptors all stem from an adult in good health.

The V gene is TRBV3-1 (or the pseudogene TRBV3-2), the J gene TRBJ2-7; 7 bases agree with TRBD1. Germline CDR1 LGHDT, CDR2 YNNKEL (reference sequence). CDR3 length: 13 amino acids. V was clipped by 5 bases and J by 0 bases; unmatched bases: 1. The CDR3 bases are TGTGCCAGCAGCGGGACAGTCTCCTACGAGCAGTACTTC. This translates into CASSGTVSYEQYF.

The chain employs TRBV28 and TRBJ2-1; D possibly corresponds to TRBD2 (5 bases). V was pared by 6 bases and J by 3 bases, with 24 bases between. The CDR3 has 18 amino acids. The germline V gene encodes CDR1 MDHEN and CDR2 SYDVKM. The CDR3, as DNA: TGTGCCAGCAGCGTGCCACGGGGTGTGAATAGGGTCTACAATGAGCAGTTCTTC. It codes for CASSVPRGVNRVYNEQFF.

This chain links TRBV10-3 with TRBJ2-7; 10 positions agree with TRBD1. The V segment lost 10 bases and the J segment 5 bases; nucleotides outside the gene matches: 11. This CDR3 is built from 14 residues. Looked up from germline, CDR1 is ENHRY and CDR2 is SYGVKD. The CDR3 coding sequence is TGTGCCACTATCCGGACAGGGGGTAACCACGAGCAGTACTTC. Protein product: CATIRTGGNHEQYF.

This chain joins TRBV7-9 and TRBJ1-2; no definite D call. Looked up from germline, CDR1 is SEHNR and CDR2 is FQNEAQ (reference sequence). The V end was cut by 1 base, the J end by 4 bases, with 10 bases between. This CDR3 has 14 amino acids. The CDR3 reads CASSLGSASYGYTF. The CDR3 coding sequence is TGTGCCAGCAGCTTAGGGTCGGCCTCCTATGGCTACACCTTC.

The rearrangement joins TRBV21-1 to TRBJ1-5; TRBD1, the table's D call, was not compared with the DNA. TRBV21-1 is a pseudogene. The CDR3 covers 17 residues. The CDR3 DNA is TGTGCCAGCAGCAAAGCCTCGCCGGGACAGGGTTCCCAGCCCCAGCATTTT. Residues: CASSKASPGQGSQPQHF.

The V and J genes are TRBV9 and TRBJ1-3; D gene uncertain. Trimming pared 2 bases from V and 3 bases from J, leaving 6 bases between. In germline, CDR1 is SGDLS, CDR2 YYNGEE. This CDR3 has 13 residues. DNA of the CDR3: TGTGCCAGCAGCGTGAACAGTGGAAACACCATATATTTT. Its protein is CASSVNSGNTIYF.

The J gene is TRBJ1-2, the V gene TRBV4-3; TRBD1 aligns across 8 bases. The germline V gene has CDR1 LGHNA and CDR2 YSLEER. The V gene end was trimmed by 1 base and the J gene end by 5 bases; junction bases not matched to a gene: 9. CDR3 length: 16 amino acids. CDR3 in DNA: TGCGCCAGCAGCCAAGCCTTGCTCGGGACAGGTTATGGCTACACCTTC. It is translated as CASSQALLGTGYGYTF.

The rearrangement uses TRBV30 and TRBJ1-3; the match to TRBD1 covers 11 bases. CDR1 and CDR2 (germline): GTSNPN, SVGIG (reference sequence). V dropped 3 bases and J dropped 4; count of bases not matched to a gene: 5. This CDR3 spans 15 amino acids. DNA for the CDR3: TGTGCCTGGAGCCCGGACAGGGGGCTCGGAAACACCATATATTTT. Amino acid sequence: CAWSPDRGLGNTIYF.

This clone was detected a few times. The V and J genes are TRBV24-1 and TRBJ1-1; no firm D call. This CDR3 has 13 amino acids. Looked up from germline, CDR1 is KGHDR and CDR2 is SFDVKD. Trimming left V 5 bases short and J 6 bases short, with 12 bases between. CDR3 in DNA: TGTGCCACCAGTGGGGGTGAAACGGCTGAAGCTTTCTTT. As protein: CATSGGETAEAFF.

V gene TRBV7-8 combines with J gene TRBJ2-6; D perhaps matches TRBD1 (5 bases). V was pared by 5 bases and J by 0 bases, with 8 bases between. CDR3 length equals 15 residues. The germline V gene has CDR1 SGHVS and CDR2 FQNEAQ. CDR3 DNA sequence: TGTGCCAGCAGCCGACAGTCCTCTGGGGCCAACGTCCTGACTTTC. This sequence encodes CASSRQSSGANVLTF.

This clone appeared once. CDR3 in DNA: TGTGCCAGCAGCGTCTGGGCAGCCACAGATACGCAGTATTTT. Its protein product is CASSVWAATDTQYF. The chain uses TRBV9 and TRBJ2-3; D uncertain. CDR3 size: 14 residues. Germline assignment: CDR1 SGDLS and CDR2 YYNGEE. With 2 bases removed from V and 2 bases from J, the gap between germline ends came to 9 bases. The complete variable domain, with remaining parts taken from reference TRBV9 and TRBJ2-3, reads DSGVTQTPKHLITATGQRVTLRCSPRSGDLSVYWYQQSLDQGLQFLIQYYNGEERAKGNILERFSAQQFPDLHSELNLSSLELGDSALYFCASSVWAATDTQYFGPGTRLTVL.